Listed here are 11 T cell receptor beta chains from one sample, sequenced in a study of Graves' ophthalmopathy and Graves' hyperthyroidism. As the template, RNA transcripts were used to amplify TCR beta CDR3 regions. First-round RT-PCR used HTBI primers; second-round multiplex PCR followed. In TCRdb, the multiplex PCR reads were re-called with MiXCR into one record per CDR3 protein. The sample yields over 450,000 distinct CDR3 sequences, approximately 15% seen once. Sequencing was carried out using blood. Receptor source: a woman under 40 with Graves' ophthalmopathy.

This clonotype was found many times. This sequence joins TRBV20-1 and TRBJ1-2, with D maybe TRBD1 (5 bases). The germline V gene encodes CDR1 DFQATT and CDR2 SNEGSKA (reference sequence). Trimming removed 3 bases from V and 2 bases from J, with 10 bases in between. This CDR3 comprises 13 residues. This chain's CDR3 is CSARGRLNYGYTF. The CDR3 DNA follows: TGCAGTGCTAGGGGACGGTTAAACTATGGCTACACCTTC.

This rearrangement joins TRBV27 to TRBJ2-5; TRBD1 is a possible D gene (6 bases). V was pared by 3 bases and J by 5 bases, with 13 bases between. The germline V gene encodes CDR1 MNHEY and CDR2 SMNVEV (reference sequence). CDR3 length: 14 amino acids. The CDR3: CASSFRGGVETQYF. As DNA, the CDR3 is TGTGCCAGCAGTTTCAGGGGTGGTGTCGAGACCCAGTACTTC.

This sequence joins TRBV7-2 and TRBJ2-7; TRBD1 matches at 9 bases. The CDR3 length is 16 residues. Germline V gives CDR1 SGHTA, CDR2 FQGNSA. V lost 2 bases to trimming and J lost 4 bases; unmatched junction nucleotides: 9. The DNA of the CDR3 is TGTGCCAGCAGCTTATCGGGACAGGGTGTACGGTACGAGCAGTACTTC. This codes for CASSLSGQGVRYEQYF.

This clonotype occurred many times. The chain links TRBV6-5 to TRBJ1-1; D is unclear. This CDR3 has 11 amino acids. The V end was cut by 0 bases, the J end by 7 bases, with 3 bases between. Germline CDR1 MNHEY, CDR2 SVGAGI. Here the CDR3 reads CASSYSDEAFF. The CDR3, as DNA: TGTGCCAGCAGTTACTCGGATGAAGCTTTCTTT.

This clonotype occurred many times. The rearrangement links TRBV6-5 to TRBJ1-6; no clear D gene. The V and J ends lost 5 bases and 8 bases respectively, with 13 bases between them. Germline loops: CDR1 MNHEY, CDR2 SVGAGI. The CDR3 totals 14 residues. The CDR3 DNA sequence: TGTGCCAGCAGTAGTCGTGTAGATCATTCACCCCTCCACTTT. Residues: CASSSRVDHSPLHF.

This clonotype was recorded many times. This rearrangement joins TRBV12-3 or TRBV12-4 to TRBJ2-2; D ambiguous. This CDR3 is built from 16 residues. The germline V and J ends were trimmed by 6 bases and 1 base, with 15 bases remaining between them. CDR3 bases: TGTGCCAGCAGCGTCGGGTCGGCTAGGAACACCGGGGAGCTGTTTTTT. This gives the protein CASSVGSARNTGELFF.

This clonotype was counted only a few times. The chain recombines TRBV19 with TRBJ1-1, with unresolved D. CDR1 and CDR2 from the germline V gene are LNHDA and SQIVND (reference sequence). Trimming shortened V by 8 bases and J by 2 bases, and 12 bases separated the two germline ends. This CDR3 is built from 13 residues. The CDR3 region is CASGTKINTEAFF. CDR3 sequence (DNA): TGTGCCAGTGGTACCAAGATTAACACTGAAGCTTTCTTT.

In this sample, this clonotype turned up many times. The chain links TRBV28 to TRBJ2-7; D perhaps matches TRBD2 (5 bases). The CDR3 extends over 15 amino acids. The germline CDR1 and CDR2 sequences are MDHEN and SYDVKM. The V and J ends lost 4 bases and 2 bases respectively, with 15 bases between them. This CDR3 is CASSYLGEVTYEQYF. The CDR3 coding sequence is TGTGCCAGCAGTTACCTCGGGGAAGTTACCTACGAGCAGTACTTC.

This clonotype was observed at least ten times. The CDR3, as DNA: TGTGCCAGCAGTTTCCCCAGGACCCGGAAAATGCATGGCTACACCTTC. Residues: CASSFPRTRKMHGYTF. This rearrangement joins TRBV6-2 or TRBV6-3 to TRBJ1-2; the D is unclear. V gave up 4 bases and J gave up 6 bases, with 21 bases separating them. The germline V gene encodes CDR1 MNHEY and CDR2 SVGEGT. The CDR3 is 16 residues long.

This clonotype was seen ten or more times. The genes are TRBV12-3 or TRBV12-4 and TRBJ1-6; D is undetermined. The V end lost 3 bases, the J end lost 4 bases, and 7 bases lay between the germline ends. CDR3 size: 14 residues. This CDR3 reads CASSLAGYNSPLHF. Written as DNA, the CDR3 is TGTGCCAGCAGTTTGGCAGGTTATAATTCACCCCTCCACTTT.

This clonotype was counted at least ten times. The chain carries TRBV12-3 or TRBV12-4 and TRBJ2-5; 9 nucleotides agree with TRBD1. There are 14 residues in the CDR3. Trimming took 5 bases from V and 4 from J; bases not matched to a gene: 5. CDR3 bases: TGTGCCAGCAGTCGGGACAGGGTCGGAGAGACCCAGTACTTC. It codes for CASSRDRVGETQYF.